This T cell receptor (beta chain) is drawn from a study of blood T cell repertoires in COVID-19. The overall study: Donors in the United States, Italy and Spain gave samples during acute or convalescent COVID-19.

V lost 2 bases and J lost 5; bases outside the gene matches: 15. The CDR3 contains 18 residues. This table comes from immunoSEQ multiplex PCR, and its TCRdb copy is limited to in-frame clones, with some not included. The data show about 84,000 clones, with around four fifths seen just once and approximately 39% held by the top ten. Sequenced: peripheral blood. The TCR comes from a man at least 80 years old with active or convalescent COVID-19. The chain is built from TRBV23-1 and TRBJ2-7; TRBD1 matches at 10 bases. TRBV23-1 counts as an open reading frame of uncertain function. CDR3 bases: TGCGCCAGCAGTCAAAGCCTAACAGACAGGGGGCACTTCAACGAGCAGTACTTC. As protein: CASSQSLTDRGHFNEQYF.